This TCR beta chain was sequenced in a study of blood T cell repertoires in COVID-19. For the study at large: Acute and convalescent COVID-19 samples came from the United States, Italy and Spain.

Data came from immunoSEQ multiplex PCR; TCRdb stores just in-frame clones and leaves some out. Among under 450,000 clones listed, around 87% were seen once. The V gene's germline CDR1 is MGHRA and CDR2 YSYEKL. Trimming pared 4 bases from V and 0 bases from J, leaving 13 bases between. CDR3 length equals 17 residues. The sequenced sample was PBMCs or T cells enriched from blood (not recorded which). The rearrangement joins TRBV4-1 to TRBJ1-6; weak D call: TRBD1 (6 bases). The origin of this receptor is a man in his thirties or forties who had recovered from COVID-19. CDR3 sequence: CASSPPQGSSYNSPLHF. CDR3 in DNA: TGCGCCAGCAGCCCCCCGCAGGGGAGCTCCTATAATTCACCCCTCCACTTT.